A selection of T cell receptor beta chains follows, all from one sample in a study of blood T cell repertoires in COVID-19. Profiled with immunoSEQ multiplex PCR; TCRdb holds only in-frame clones, not every one. Among 97,000 or so clones listed, about 80% were seen once. Sequencing was carried out using peripheral blood. The receptor source for this set is a man aged 65 to 79 with acute or convalescent COVID-19. Both conserved end residues are part of each CDR3. Fields, in order: D gene, clone size, V gene, J gene, CDR3 protein, CDR3 DNA. A D gene is named only where the DNA matches it firmly. The listing skips clone size in some rows; elsewhere it reads once, few, many or a size class.

-	-	TRBV18	TRBJ1-4	CASSSLRDEKLFF	TGTGCCAGCTCAAGTCTGAGGGATGAAAAACTGTTTTTT
TRBD1	-	TRBV27	TRBJ1-1	CASSYLSGTGGEWNRNTEAFF	TGTGCCAGCAGTTACCTTTCCGGGACAGGGGGCGAATGGAACAGGAACACTGAAGCTTTCTTT
-	-	TRBV6-4	TRBJ2-6	CASSLSSGANVLTF	TGTGCCAGCAGTCTAAGCTCTGGGGCCAACGTCCTGACTTTC
-	-	TRBV19	TRBJ2-7	CASSMAGKQYF	TGTGCCAGTAGTATGGCGGGGAAGCAGTACTTC
-	-	TRBV10-2	TRBJ2-7	CASLGQTYEQYF	TGCGCCAGCCTCGGACAAACCTACGAGCAGTACTTC
-	-	TRBV21-1	TRBJ2-5	CASSKVREETQYF	TGTGCCAGCAGCAAAGTCAGGGAAGAGACCCAGTACTTC
-	few	TRBV5-1	TRBJ1-3	CASRPQGAGNTIYF	TGCGCCAGCAGACCACAGGGCGCTGGAAACACCATATATTTT
TRBD2	-	TRBV11-1	TRBJ2-1	CASSQSGITYNEQFF	TGTGCCAGCAGCCAAAGCGGGATTACCTACAATGAGCAGTTCTTC
TRBD2	few	TRBV5-1	TRBJ2-5	CASSLAGEPLQETQYF	TGCGCCAGCAGCCTGGCGGGGGAGCCTTTACAAGAGACCCAGTACTTC
TRBD1	-	TRBV7-9	TRBJ1-6	CASSLGGQGRSPLHF	TGTGCCAGCAGCTTAGGGGGACAGGGGCGCTCACCCCTCCACTTT
TRBD2	-	TRBV2	TRBJ2-1	CASNFHATSGNNEQFF	TGTGCCAGCAATTTCCATGCGACTAGCGGGAACAATGAGCAGTTCTTC
TRBD1	-	TRBV7-2	TRBJ1-2	CASSSRTGGDGYTF	TGTGCCAGCAGCTCCAGGACAGGGGGCGATGGCTACACCTTC